This is a list of T cell receptor beta chains from one sample in a study of blood T cell repertoires in COVID-19. Repertoires were generated with immunoSEQ multiplex PCR, while TCRdb's copy carries only in-frame clones and drops some. The profile covers over 300,000 clones, with approximately 90% appearing a single time and 9.5% taken by the ten largest. Sequenced sample: PBMCs or T cells enriched from blood (not recorded which). These receptors were obtained from a woman aged 40 to 50 who had recovered from COVID-19. Each CDR3 is given with its conserved first and last residue. The order of the fields is clone size, J gene, V gene, D gene, CDR3 DNA, CDR3 protein. D genes are given only for firm matches. A clone size is listed for some rows: how often the clone was seen (once, few, many), or a class if it is expanded.

>once|TRBJ1-5|TRBV19|TRBD1
TGTGCCAGTAGTATAGCTTGGGGACAGAATAGCAATCAGCCCCAGCATTTT
CASSIAWGQNSNQPQHF
>NA|TRBJ2-5|TRBV5-1|NA
TGCGCCAGCAGCTTCGGGTTGACTAGCCAAGAGACCCAGTACTTC
CASSFGLTSQETQYF
>NA|TRBJ1-2|TRBV4-2|TRBD1
TGTGCCAGCAGCCTCACGAGAGGGCTCAAGGGGGCGCAGGGCTACACCTTC
CASSLTRGLKGAQGYTF
>NA|TRBJ1-4|TRBV5-1|NA
TGCGCCAGCAGCCTACAGGTGAATGAAAAACTGTTTTTT
CASSLQVNEKLFF
>NA|TRBJ1-5|TRBV5-4|NA
TGTGCCAGCAGCTCTCAGGGGCCGAATCAGCCCCAGCATTTT
CASSSQGPNQPQHF
>NA|TRBJ2-7|TRBV30|TRBD2
TGTGCCTGGAGCTCTAGCGGCCTCTCCTACGAGCAGTACTTC
CAWSSSGLSYEQYF
>NA|TRBJ2-7|TRBV10-3|NA
TGTGCCATCAGTGAGTCAGCCGAGCAGTACTTC
CAISESAEQYF
>NA|TRBJ1-2|TRBV5-4|NA
TGTGCCAGCAGCTTGCTTAACACCTATGGCTACACCTTC
CASSLLNTYGYTF
>NA|TRBJ1-1|TRBV4-3|NA
TGCGCCAGCAGCCAAGAACTGTCTGTCACTGAAGCTTTCTTT
CASSQELSVTEAFF
>NA|TRBJ2-5|TRBV27|TRBD2
TGTGCCAGCAGACGAAGTAGCGGGAGGGCATTGGAGACCCAGTACTTC
CASRRSSGRALETQYF
>NA|TRBJ2-2|TRBV27|TRBD1
TGTGCCAGCAATAGACAGGGGGCTAACACCGGGGAGCTGTTTTTT
CASNRQGANTGELFF
>NA|TRBJ2-3|TRBV28|TRBD1
TGTGCCAGCAGTATCGGACAGGGTTTAGAAGATACGCAGTATTTT
CASSIGQGLEDTQYF
>once|TRBJ2-3|TRBV5-4|TRBD2
TGTGCCAGCAGCTTGAAGCGGGAACGCACAGATACGCAGTATTTT
CASSLKRERTDTQYF
>NA|TRBJ2-7|TRBV9|NA
TGTGCCAGCAGCGTAGAGACAGTGACCTACGAGCAGTACTTC
CASSVETVTYEQYF
>NA|TRBJ2-2|TRBV11-3|NA
TGTGCCAGCAGCTTCTACTCGACTCCCACCCGCACCGGGGAGCTGTTTTTT
CASSFYSTPTRTGELFF
>NA|TRBJ2-1|TRBV6-5|TRBD2
TGTGCCAGCAGTTACTGGACTAGCGGGGGGGCCGGTGAGCAGTTCTTC
CASSYWTSGGAGEQFF
>NA|TRBJ1-5|TRBV3-1/TRBV3-2|NA
TGTGCCAGCAGCCAAGCAGGGGATCAGCCCCAGCATTTT
CASSQAGDQPQHF
>NA|TRBJ1-2|TRBV30|NA
TGTGCCTGGACTCCCAGGGCGGACTATGGCTACACCTTC
CAWTPRADYGYTF
>NA|TRBJ2-7|TRBV19|TRBD2
TGTGCCAGTTCTCCGGGACTAGCGGGAGTCTACGAGCAGTACTTC
CASSPGLAGVYEQYF
>NA|TRBJ2-1|TRBV19|TRBD2
TGTGCCAGTGGTTCACTAGCGGGCTCCTACAATGAGCAGTTCTTC
CASGSLAGSYNEQFF
>NA|TRBJ1-4|TRBV24-1|TRBD1
TGTGCCACCAGTGGGCCAGGGGGGGAAAAACTGTTTTTT
CATSGPGGEKLFF
>NA|TRBJ1-1|TRBV9|NA
TGTGCCAGCAGCTTCACGGGGAGAACTGAAGCTTTCTTT
CASSFTGRTEAFF
>NA|TRBJ1-1|TRBV28|NA
TGTGCCAGCAGGGGGCGGCTGATGAACACTGAAGCTTTCTTT
CASRGRLMNTEAFF
>NA|TRBJ2-5|TRBV7-7|NA
TGTGCTAGCAGCGGACAGGGAGGGGGCCTTCAAGAGACCCAGTACTTC
CASSGQGGGLQETQYF
>NA|TRBJ1-2|TRBV7-9|NA
TGTGCCAGCAGCTCTACTAATCCTCGCGGCTACACCTTC
CASSSTNPRGYTF
>once|TRBJ2-7|TRBV11-2|NA
TGTGCCAGCAGCCACAGCCGTTTGGAGCAGTACTTC
CASSHSRLEQYF
>NA|TRBJ2-5|TRBV11-2|NA
TGTGCCAGCAGTCAAACCCTCTCAGGGGAGACCCAGTACTTC
CASSQTLSGETQYF
>NA|TRBJ2-1|TRBV28|TRBD2
TGTGCCAGCAGCACCCCAAGCGGGGGCCTATACAATGAGCAGTTCTTC
CASSTPSGGLYNEQFF
>once|TRBJ2-2|TRBV19|NA
TGTGCCAGTAGCCTCACCGCAGGGATCACCGGGGAGCTGTTTTTT
CASSLTAGITGELFF
>NA|TRBJ2-1|TRBV15|TRBD2
TGTGCCACCAAGGCTAGCGGGAGAAATGAGCAGTTCTTC
CATKASGRNEQFF
>NA|TRBJ2-2|TRBV30|NA
TGTGCCTGGAGTGTACTCCCGACCGGGGAGCTGTTTTTT
CAWSVLPTGELFF
>medium-sized|TRBJ1-2|TRBV29-1|TRBD1
TGCAGCGTTGGGACAGGGTATTGGGGCTACACCTTC
CSVGTGYWGYTF
>NA|TRBJ2-7|TRBV27|NA
TGTGCCAGCAGTCTAGGTAGGAACCCGGTCTCCTACGAGCAGTACTTC
CASSLGRNPVSYEQYF
>NA|TRBJ1-6|TRBV7-9|NA
TGTGCCAGCAGCTTTCGGGAGAATTCACCCCTCCACTTT
CASSFRENSPLHF
>NA|TRBJ2-1|TRBV5-1|TRBD2
TGCGCCAGCAAGGGCGGGGGGGCCGCCTACAATGAGCAGTTCTTC
CASKGGGAAYNEQFF
>NA|TRBJ1-6|TRBV4-1|TRBD1
TGCGCCAGCAGCCAAGAACGGGACAGCTTTCCCCTCCACTTT
CASSQERDSFPLHF
>NA|TRBJ1-5|TRBV7-2|NA
TGTGCCAGCAGCTTATCTTTCGGTCAGCCCCAGCATTTT
CASSLSFGQPQHF
>NA|TRBJ2-7|TRBV27|TRBD2
TGTGCCAGCAGTTTAAGAGCGGGGGGGACCTACGAGCAGTACTTC
CASSLRAGGTYEQYF
>NA|TRBJ1-5|TRBV21-1|NA
TGTGCCAGCCCCGTTGGACAGGTTAGCAATCAGCCCCAGCATTTT
CASPVGQVSNQPQHF
>NA|TRBJ1-2|TRBV7-3|NA
TGTGCCAGCAGCTTCTCCGGGGAGGATGGCTACACCTTC
CASSFSGEDGYTF
>NA|TRBJ1-6|TRBV5-1|TRBD1
TGCGCCAGCAGCTTGGGAGGGACAGGGAATTCACCCCTCCACTTT
CASSLGGTGNSPLHF
>NA|TRBJ1-1|TRBV6-5|NA
TGTGCCAGCAGCCCACAGGGATCGGACACTGAAGCTTTCTTT
CASSPQGSDTEAFF
>NA|TRBJ2-4|TRBV4-1|NA
TGCGCCAGCAGCCAAGATTTGGGGCAGGGGATAAACTTC
CASSQDLGQGINF
>once|TRBJ2-7|TRBV9|TRBD2
TGTGCCAGCAGTAGAGCCCCTAGCGGGGGATACGAGCAGTACTTC
CASSRAPSGGYEQYF
>few|TRBJ1-1|TRBV28|TRBD1
TGTGCCAGCATTAAACCGGGACAGACGAACACTGAAGCTTTCTTT
CASIKPGQTNTEAFF
>NA|TRBJ2-1|TRBV11-2|TRBD2
TGTGCCAGCAGCCTGAGACTAGCGCCCTCGGGGAATGAGCAGTTCTTC
CASSLRLAPSGNEQFF
>NA|TRBJ1-2|TRBV28|TRBD1
TGTGCCAGCAGTTTATGGAGGGGGCTTGACTATGGCTACACCTTC
CASSLWRGLDYGYTF
>NA|TRBJ2-1|TRBV10-2|NA
TGCGCCAGCATGCCGAGAGACTACAATGAGCAGTTCTTC
CASMPRDYNEQFF